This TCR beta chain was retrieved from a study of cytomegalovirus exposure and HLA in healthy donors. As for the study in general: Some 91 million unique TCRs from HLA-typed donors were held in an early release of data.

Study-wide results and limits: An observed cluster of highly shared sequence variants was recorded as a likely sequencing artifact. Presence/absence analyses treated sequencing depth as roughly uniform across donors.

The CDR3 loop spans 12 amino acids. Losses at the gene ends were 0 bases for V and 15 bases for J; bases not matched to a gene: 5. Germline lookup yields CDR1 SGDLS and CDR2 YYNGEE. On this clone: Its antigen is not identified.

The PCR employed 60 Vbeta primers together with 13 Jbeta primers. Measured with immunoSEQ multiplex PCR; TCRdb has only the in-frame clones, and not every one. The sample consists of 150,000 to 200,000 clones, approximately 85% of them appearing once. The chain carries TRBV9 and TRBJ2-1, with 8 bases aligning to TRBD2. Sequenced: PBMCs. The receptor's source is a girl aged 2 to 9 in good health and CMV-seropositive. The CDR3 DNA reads TGTGCCAGCAGCGTAGTCCCTAGCGGGCGGTTCTTC. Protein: CASSVVPSGRFF. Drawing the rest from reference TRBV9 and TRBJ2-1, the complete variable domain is DSGVTQTPKHLITATGQRVTLRCSPRSGDLSVYWYQQSLDQGLQFLIQYYNGEERAKGNILERFSAQQFPDLHSELNLSSLELGDSALYFCASSVVPSGRFFGPGTRLTVL.